The sequence of this TCR beta chain was determined in a study of blood T cells in healthy people across ages. Study conclusions and caveats: Fewer expanded clones and more diversity marked long-lived versus aged donors.

Germline V gene data show CDR1 as SGDLS and CDR2 as YYNGEE. Trimming at V came to 3 bases and at J to 4 bases, leaving 6 bases not matched to a gene. The CDR3 covers 15 residues. Staff drew roughly 10 milliliters of peripheral blood from each donor. Together with a sample-barcoded 5' primer, a J-beta primer mix was included in a second PCR lasting about 7 to 11 cycles. TCRdb fed the 5' RACE reads into MiXCR, producing one record per CDR3 protein. The sample shows hundreds of thousands of distinct CDR3 sequences, approximately 30% of them seen only once. A remark on this clonotype: Its antigen is currently unknown.

The chain uses TRBV9 and TRBJ2-3; 9 nucleotides line up with TRBD1. What was sequenced was blood. The clonotype was recovered from a woman aged 80 or over in good health. The CDR3 DNA is TGTGCCAGCAGCGGGACAGGGGTGAACGCAGATACGCAGTATTTT. Its protein is CASSGTGVNADTQYF.